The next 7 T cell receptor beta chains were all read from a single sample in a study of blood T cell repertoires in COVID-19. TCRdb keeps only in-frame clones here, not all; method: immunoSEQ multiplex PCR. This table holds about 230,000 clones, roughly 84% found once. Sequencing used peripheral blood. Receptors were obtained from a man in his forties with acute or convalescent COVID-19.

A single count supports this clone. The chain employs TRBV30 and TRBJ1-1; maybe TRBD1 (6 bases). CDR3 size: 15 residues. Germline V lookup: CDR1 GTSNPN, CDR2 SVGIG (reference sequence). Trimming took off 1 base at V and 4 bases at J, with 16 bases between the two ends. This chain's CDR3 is CAWSDQTRGATEAFF. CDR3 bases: TGTGCCTGGAGTGACCAGACCCGGGGGGCCACTGAAGCTTTCTTT.

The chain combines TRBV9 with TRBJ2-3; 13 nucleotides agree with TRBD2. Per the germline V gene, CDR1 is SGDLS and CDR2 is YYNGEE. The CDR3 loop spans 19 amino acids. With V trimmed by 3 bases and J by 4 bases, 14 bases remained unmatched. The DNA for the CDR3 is TGTGCCAGCAGCGCCCTCCCCCGATTACTAGCGGGAGGGGCAGATACGCAGTATTTT. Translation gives CASSALPRLLAGGADTQYF.

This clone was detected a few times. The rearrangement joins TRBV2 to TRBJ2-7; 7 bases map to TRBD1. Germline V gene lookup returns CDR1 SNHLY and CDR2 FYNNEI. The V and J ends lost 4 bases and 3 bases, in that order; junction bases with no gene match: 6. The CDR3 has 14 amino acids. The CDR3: CASSGWDSNYEQYF. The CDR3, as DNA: TGTGCCAGCAGTGGATGGGACAGCAACTACGAGCAGTACTTC.

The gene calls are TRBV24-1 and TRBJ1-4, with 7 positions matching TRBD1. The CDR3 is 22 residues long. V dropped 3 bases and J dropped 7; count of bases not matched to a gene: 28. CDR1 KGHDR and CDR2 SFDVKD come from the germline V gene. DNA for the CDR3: TGTGCCACCAGTGATCCCCTAACACCCGGACAGGTGGGTAGGGTTATGGGTGAAAAACTGTTTTTT. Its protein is CATSDPLTPGQVGRVMGEKLFF.

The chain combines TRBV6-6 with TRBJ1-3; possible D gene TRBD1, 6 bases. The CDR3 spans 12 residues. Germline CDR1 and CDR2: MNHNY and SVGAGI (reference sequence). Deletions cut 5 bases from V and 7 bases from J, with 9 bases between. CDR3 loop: CASSRTVNTIYF. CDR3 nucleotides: TGTGCCAGCAGTCGGACAGTGAACACCATATATTTT.

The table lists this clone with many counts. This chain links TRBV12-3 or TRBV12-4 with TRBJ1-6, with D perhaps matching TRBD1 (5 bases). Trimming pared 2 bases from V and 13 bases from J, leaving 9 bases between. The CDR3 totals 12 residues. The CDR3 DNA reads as TGTGCCAGCAGTTTACTCGGGGGTCCCCTCCACTTT. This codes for CASSLLGGPLHF.

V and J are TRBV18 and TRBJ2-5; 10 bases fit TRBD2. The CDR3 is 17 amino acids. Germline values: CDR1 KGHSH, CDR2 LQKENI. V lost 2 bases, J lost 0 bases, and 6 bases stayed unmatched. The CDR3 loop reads CASSPSRLAGYQETQYF. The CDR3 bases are TGTGCCAGCTCACCATCGAGACTAGCGGGTTACCAAGAGACCCAGTACTTC.